Detailed here is one TCR beta chain. The source of the sample is a study of T cell responses to AZD1222 COVID-19 vaccine. Using immunoSEQ multiplex PCR, the repertoire was profiled, and TCRdb retains in-frame clones only, with some absent. The repertoire holds tens of thousands of clones, 85% to 90% seen once, with 6% to 7.5% in the top ten. This CDR3 has 15 residues. Germline-derived CDR1 and CDR2 are MDHEN and SYDVKM. The germline V and J ends were trimmed by 10 bases and 2 bases, with 20 bases remaining between them. The clonotype originates from an adult who received the AZD1222 COVID-19 vaccine. Source: peripheral blood, taken 28 days after the second AZD1222 dose. The gene calls are TRBV28 and TRBJ1-2; maybe TRBD1 (5 bases). The CDR3 is CATRQSGGLNYGYTF. CDR3 bases: TGTGCCACCCGACAGTCGGGCGGACTCAACTATGGCTACACCTTC.